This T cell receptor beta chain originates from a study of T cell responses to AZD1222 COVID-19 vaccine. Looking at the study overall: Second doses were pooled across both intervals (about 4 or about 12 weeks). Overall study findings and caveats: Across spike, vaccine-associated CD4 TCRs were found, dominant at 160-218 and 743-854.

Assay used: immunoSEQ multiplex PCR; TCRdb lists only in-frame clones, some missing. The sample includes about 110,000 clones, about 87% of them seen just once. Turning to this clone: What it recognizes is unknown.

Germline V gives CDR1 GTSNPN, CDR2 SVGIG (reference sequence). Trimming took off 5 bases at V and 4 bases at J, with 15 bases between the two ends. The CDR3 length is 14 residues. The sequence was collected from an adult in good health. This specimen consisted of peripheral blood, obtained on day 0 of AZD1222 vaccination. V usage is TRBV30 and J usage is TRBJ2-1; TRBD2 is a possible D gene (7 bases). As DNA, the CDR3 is TGTGCCTGGGTCCGCGGGGGCCTTTACAATGAGCAGTTCTTC. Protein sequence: CAWVRGGLYNEQFF. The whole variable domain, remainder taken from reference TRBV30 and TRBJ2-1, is SQTIHQWPATLVQPVGSPLSLECTVEGTSNPNLYWYRQAAGRGLQLLFYSVGIGQISSEVPQNLSASRPQDRQFILSSKKLLLSDSGFYLCAWVRGGLYNEQFFGPGTRLTVL.